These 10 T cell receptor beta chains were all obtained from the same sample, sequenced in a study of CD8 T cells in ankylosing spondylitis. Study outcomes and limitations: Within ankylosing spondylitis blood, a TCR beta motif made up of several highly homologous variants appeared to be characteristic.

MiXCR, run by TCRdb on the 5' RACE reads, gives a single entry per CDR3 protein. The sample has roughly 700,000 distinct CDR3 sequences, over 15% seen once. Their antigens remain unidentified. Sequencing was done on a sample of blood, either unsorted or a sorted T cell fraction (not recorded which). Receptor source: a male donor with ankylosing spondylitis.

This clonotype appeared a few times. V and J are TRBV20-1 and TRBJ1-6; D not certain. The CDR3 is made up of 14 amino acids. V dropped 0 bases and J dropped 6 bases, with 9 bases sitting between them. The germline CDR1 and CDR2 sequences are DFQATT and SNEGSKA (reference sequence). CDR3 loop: CSARELDTNSPLHF. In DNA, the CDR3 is TGCAGTGCTAGAGAACTCGATACTAATTCACCCCTCCACTTT.

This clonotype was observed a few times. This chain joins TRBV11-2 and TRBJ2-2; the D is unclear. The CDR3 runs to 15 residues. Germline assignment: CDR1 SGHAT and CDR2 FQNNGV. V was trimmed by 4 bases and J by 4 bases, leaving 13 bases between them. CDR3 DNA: TGTGCCAGCAGCTATATTATTGGTTCCACCGGGGAGCTGTTTTTT. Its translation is CASSYIIGSTGELFF.

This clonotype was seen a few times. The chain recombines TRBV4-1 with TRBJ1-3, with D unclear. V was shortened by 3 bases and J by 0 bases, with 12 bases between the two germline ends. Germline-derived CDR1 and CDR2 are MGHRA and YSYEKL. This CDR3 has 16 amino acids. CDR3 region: CASSHAESVSGNTIYF. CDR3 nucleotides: TGCGCCAGCAGCCACGCCGAGTCAGTCTCTGGAAACACCATATATTTT.

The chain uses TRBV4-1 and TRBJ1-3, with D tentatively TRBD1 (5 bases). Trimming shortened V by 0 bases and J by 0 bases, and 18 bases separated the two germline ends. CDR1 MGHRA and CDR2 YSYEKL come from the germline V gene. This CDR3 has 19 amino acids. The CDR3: CASSQDGVGGRFSGNTIYF. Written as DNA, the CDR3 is TGCGCCAGCAGCCAAGATGGCGTCGGGGGGAGGTTCTCTGGAAACACCATATATTTT.

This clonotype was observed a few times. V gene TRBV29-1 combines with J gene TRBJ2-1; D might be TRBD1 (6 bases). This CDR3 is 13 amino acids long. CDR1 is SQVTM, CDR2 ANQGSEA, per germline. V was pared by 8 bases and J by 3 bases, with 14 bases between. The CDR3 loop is CSHRTASYNEQFF. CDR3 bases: TGCAGCCATCGGACAGCAAGCTACAATGAGCAGTTCTTC.

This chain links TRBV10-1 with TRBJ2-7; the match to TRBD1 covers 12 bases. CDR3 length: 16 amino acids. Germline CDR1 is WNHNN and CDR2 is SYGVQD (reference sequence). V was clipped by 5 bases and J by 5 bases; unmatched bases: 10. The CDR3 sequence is CASSKLTGTGGDEQYF. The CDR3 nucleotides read TGCGCCAGCAGTAAATTAACCGGGACAGGGGGCGACGAGCAGTACTTC.

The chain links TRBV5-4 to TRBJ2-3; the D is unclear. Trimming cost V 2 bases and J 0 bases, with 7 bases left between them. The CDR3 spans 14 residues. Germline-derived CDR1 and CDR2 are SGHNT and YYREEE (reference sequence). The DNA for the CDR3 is TGTGCCAGCAGCTTTCAGGATAGCACAGATACGCAGTATTTT. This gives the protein CASSFQDSTDTQYF.

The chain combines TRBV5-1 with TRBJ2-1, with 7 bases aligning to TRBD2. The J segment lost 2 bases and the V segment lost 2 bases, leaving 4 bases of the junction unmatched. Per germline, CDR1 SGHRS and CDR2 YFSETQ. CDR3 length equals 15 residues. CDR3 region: CASSFGGSTYNEQFF. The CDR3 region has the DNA TGCGCCAGCAGCTTTGGCGGGAGTACCTACAATGAGCAGTTCTTC.

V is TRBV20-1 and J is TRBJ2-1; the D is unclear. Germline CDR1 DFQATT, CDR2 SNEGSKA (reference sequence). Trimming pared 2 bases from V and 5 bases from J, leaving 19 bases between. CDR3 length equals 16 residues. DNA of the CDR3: TGCAGTGCTAGACCAAGAACAATTGTTAGACACAATGAGCAGTTCTTC. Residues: CSARPRTIVRHNEQFF.

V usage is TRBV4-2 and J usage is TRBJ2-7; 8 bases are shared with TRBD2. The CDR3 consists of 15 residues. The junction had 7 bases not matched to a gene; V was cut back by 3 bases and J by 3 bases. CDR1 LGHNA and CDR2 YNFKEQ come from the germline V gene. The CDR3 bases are TGTGCCAGCAGCCACGAAAGCGGGGGAGGCTACGAGCAGTACTTC. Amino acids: CASSHESGGGYEQYF.